The clone carrying this T cell receptor beta chain was seen just once. Assay: immunoSEQ multiplex PCR; the TCRdb copy retains only in-frame clones and omits some. The sample includes 90,000 to 100,000 clones, around 80% of them seen just once. The source of the sample is a study of blood T cell repertoires in COVID-19. This CDR3 is built from 15 residues. The J segment lost 1 base and the V segment lost 0 bases, leaving 4 bases of the junction unmatched. CDR1 and CDR2 from the germline V gene are SQVTM and ANQGSEA. This clonotype was obtained from a man in his sixties with acute or convalescent COVID-19. The chain is built from TRBV29-1 and TRBJ2-3; 7 bases match TRBD2. What was sequenced was peripheral blood. The CDR3 DNA reads TGCAGCGTTGAAGAGACTAGCAGGGGCACAGATACGCAGTATTTT. Translation gives CSVEETSRGTDTQYF.